The 5 T cell receptor beta chains below all came from one sample that was sequenced in a study of cytomegalovirus exposure and HLA in healthy donors. Researchers ran the PCR with 60 Vbeta and 13 Jbeta primers. Method: immunoSEQ multiplex PCR; TCRdb's copy keeps in-frame clones and lacks some. This table has about 160,000 clones, 80% to 90% appearing once. The sequenced sample consisted of PBMCs. These receptors were collected from a woman aged 45 to 65 in good health and CMV-seronegative.

The J gene is TRBJ1-2, the V gene TRBV7-2, with 10 nucleotides matching TRBD1. J was trimmed by 6 bases and V by 5 bases; bases with no gene match: 12. The CDR3 spans 16 residues. The germline CDR1 and CDR2 sequences are SGHTA and FQGNSA. CDR3 region: CASSPGYRTGGNGYTF. DNA of the CDR3: TGTGCCAGCAGCCCCGGATATAGGACAGGGGGGAATGGCTACACCTTC.

The chain recombines TRBV9 with TRBJ2-5, with D unclear. Germline V gene data show CDR1 as SGDLS and CDR2 as YYNGEE. Trimming shortened V by 0 bases and J by 5 bases, and 11 bases separated the two germline ends. The CDR3 sequence is 14 residues long. CDR3 in amino acids: CASSVGAAKETQYF. In DNA, the CDR3 is TGTGCCAGCAGCGTAGGGGCCGCGAAGGAGACCCAGTACTTC.

The chain carries TRBV9 and TRBJ2-1; 7 nucleotides match TRBD1. V dropped 4 bases and J dropped 6; count of bases not matched to a gene: 4. This CDR3 spans 13 amino acids. The germline V gene has CDR1 SGDLS and CDR2 YYNGEE. CDR3 nucleotides: TGTGCCAGCAGCACCCGACAGGGCAATGAGCAGTTCTTC. Its translation: CASSTRQGNEQFF.

The V gene is TRBV19, the J gene TRBJ2-7, with a tentative D call TRBD1 (5 bases). The CDR3 is 14 residues long. V dropped 6 bases and J dropped 3 bases, with 15 bases sitting between them. Germline V CDR1 and CDR2: LNHDA, SQIVND (reference sequence). The CDR3 is CASSNGAARYEQYF. In DNA, the CDR3 is TGTGCCAGTAGCAATGGGGCCGCCCGCTACGAGCAGTACTTC.

This clone has just a few counts. With a much larger clone just one base away, this may be a read error. The V call is TRBV4-3, the J call TRBJ2-5; 8 nucleotides line up with TRBD2. The CDR3 consists of 19 residues. CDR1 LGHNA and CDR2 YSLEER come from the germline V gene. CDR3 region: CSSSQGLIGRGVFRETQYF. In nucleotides, the CDR3 is TGCTCCAGCAGCCAAGGTTTAATCGGGAGGGGAGTATTCAGGGAGACCCAGTACTTC.